This section outlines one T cell receptor beta chain sequence together with its context. This clonotype was recorded at least ten times. Its antigen specificity is not known. Base qualities are not recorded, but no much larger clone differs from it by a single base. The data were obtained in a study of T cell repertoires in cytomegalovirus infection (dated by TCRdb to the late 2010s). Concerning the study at large: Donor HLA type was relevant to the analysis, because carriage of CMV infection together with the matching HLA type was indicated by public TCR beta signatures.

General findings and caveats noted by the study authors: Cumulative frequency of public TCR beta family members discriminated carriers of CMV infection plus the relevant HLA type in this cohort and an independent 352-donor cohort. The ex vivo response was dominated by HLA-C-restricted CMV-specific TCR beta clonotypes, and the single most frequent clonotype in two of eight donors was supplied by these HLA-C-restricted clonotypes.

The trim is 4 bases for V and 10 bases for J, with a gap of 11 bases between the germline ends. The CDR3 runs 12 residues from the cysteine to the phenylalanine. Just CDR3 DNA is preserved here, 36 bases in frame from base 1. The germline V gene (reference sequence) supplies CDR1 LNHDA and CDR2 SQIVND. Sequencing was performed on an Illumina HiSeq 1500. TCRdb redid the processing of the public reads, applying fastp at Q25 and MiXCR, and retained in-frame beta chains. Entries are consolidated by CDR3 protein sequence, retaining the most common genes and DNA. In all, the sample holds 300,000 to 400,000 distinct CDR3 sequences, and around a sixth of those were seen once. The ten largest clones take up 8.5% to 10% of the sample.

Sequencing was carried out using PBMCs. This receptor was obtained from a human donor in good health (CMV status not recorded). Some clones in this sample may be carry-over from other donors' samples. The sequence is built from TRBV19 and TRBJ2-1; the D gene cannot be named for sure. The DNA sequence follows: TGTGCCAGTAGTACAGGCCCAGAGGAGCAGTTCTTC. This yields the protein CASSTGPEEQFF.